Shown below are 30 T cell receptor beta chains from a single sample sequenced in a study of CD8+ T cells in alopecia areata. Sequencing relied on a cDNA template that was reverse transcribed from extracted RNA. Here immunoSEQ multiplex PCR was the method, and the copy in TCRdb shows in-frame clones only, minus some. Found here are 200,000 to 250,000 clones, more than 55% of them singletons; the top ten hold about 1.2%. As to treatment: oral pan-JAK inhibitor, 5-10 mg twice daily. Source: CD4+ T cells sorted from blood, taken at approximately week 42, from a patient treated with tofacitinib. The receptors originated from a human donor with alopecia areata.

This chain joins TRBV6-4 and TRBJ2-2, with D unresolved. Germline CDR1 and CDR2: MRHNA and SNTAGT. The CDR3 has 13 amino acids. Deletions cut 4 bases from V and 7 bases from J, with 10 bases between. Written as DNA, the CDR3 is TGTGCCAGCAGTGTGGAACAGCACGGGGAGCTGTTTTTT. It yields the protein CASSVEQHGELFF.

The table lists this clone with a few counts. V usage is TRBV9 and J usage is TRBJ2-7, with no clear D. The V gene's germline CDR1 is SGDLS and CDR2 YYNGEE. With 3 bases removed from V and 5 bases from J, the gap between germline ends came to 15 bases. This CDR3 has 14 residues. The CDR3 spells CASSAAGRFNEQYF. The CDR3 DNA reads as TGTGCCAGCAGCGCCGCCGGCAGATTCAACGAGCAGTACTTC. Full variable domain (rest looked up from reference TRBV9 and TRBJ2-7): DSGVTQTPKHLITATGQRVTLRCSPRSGDLSVYWYQQSLDQGLQFLIQYYNGEERAKGNILERFSAQQFPDLHSELNLSSLELGDSALYFCASSAAGRFNEQYFGPGTRLTVT.

The chain links TRBV29-1 to TRBJ2-1; possibly TRBD1 or TRBD2 for D (5 bases each). CDR1 SQVTM and CDR2 ANQGSEA come from the germline V gene. With 3 bases removed from V and 3 bases from J, the gap between germline ends came to 15 bases. The CDR3 runs 15 residues. This CDR3 is CSVEGSGQGYNEQFF. The CDR3 DNA reads as TGCAGCGTTGAGGGATCGGGGCAGGGCTACAATGAGCAGTTCTTC.

The rearrangement uses TRBV11-2 and TRBJ1-1; 7 bases are a match to TRBD1. V trimming: 0 bases; J trimming: 10 bases; junction bases outside the gene matches: 14. CDR3 length: 16 residues. Germline V gene data show CDR1 as SGHAT and CDR2 as FQNNGV. In nucleotides, the CDR3 is TGTGCCAGCAGCTTAGAATTTGGGAGGGCAGGGGGACGAGCTTTCTTT. As protein: CASSLEFGRAGGRAFF. Filled out from reference TRBV11-2 and TRBJ1-1, the complete variable domain reads EAGVAQSPRYKIIEKRQSVAFWCNPISGHATLYWYQQILGQGPKLLIQFQNNGVVDDSQLPKDRFSAERLKGVDSTLKIQPAKLEDSAVYLCASSLEFGRAGGRAFFGQGTRLTVV.

This chain joins TRBV30 and TRBJ2-1; 13 nucleotides match TRBD2. The CDR3 consists of 14 residues. Unmatched junction bases numbered 5, after V lost 3 bases and J lost 9 bases. Germline values: CDR1 GTSNPN, CDR2 SVGIG (reference sequence). CDR3 nucleotides: TGTGCCTGGAGACTAGCGGGGGGGCCGGGTGAGCAGTTCTTC. Translated: CAWRLAGGPGEQFF.

The gene calls are TRBV7-8 and TRBJ1-4; 9 positions agree with TRBD1. Germline assignment: CDR1 SGHVS and CDR2 FQNEAQ. Germline trimming cut 6 bases from V and 8 bases from J; bases unmatched to any gene: 13. The CDR3 is 16 amino acids. The CDR3 sequence is CASSQGGQGFKEKLFF. The CDR3 bases are TGTGCCAGCAGTCAGGGGGGACAGGGTTTTAAGGAAAAACTGTTTTTT.

This sequence joins TRBV7-2 and TRBJ2-3; the match to TRBD2 covers 8 bases. Germline V lookup: CDR1 SGHTA, CDR2 FQGNSA. The CDR3 totals 15 residues. V lost 1 base and J lost 3; bases outside the gene matches: 3. CDR3: CASSLGAGGTDTQYF. In nucleotides, the CDR3 is TGTGCCAGCAGCTTAGGGGCGGGAGGTACAGATACGCAGTATTTT.

This clone has a single count. This chain uses TRBV4-3 with TRBJ2-5; D is unclear. Germline lookup yields CDR1 LGHNA and CDR2 YSLEER. The length of the CDR3 is 14 residues. Trimming shortened V by 1 base and J by 1 base, and 7 bases separated the two germline ends. The CDR3 here is CASSQGQAQETQYF. CDR3 nucleotides: TGCGCCAGCAGCCAAGGGCAGGCCCAAGAGACCCAGTACTTC.

This chain links TRBV27 with TRBJ1-1, with D perhaps matching TRBD1 (6 bases). This CDR3 has 15 amino acids. Trimming pared 6 bases from V and 0 bases from J, leaving 14 bases between. In germline, CDR1 is MNHEY, CDR2 SMNVEV (reference sequence). Written as DNA, the CDR3 is TGTGCCAGCAGCCCGGGCAGGGGTGTGAACACTGAAGCTTTCTTT. This translates into CASSPGRGVNTEAFF.

The rearrangement joins TRBV4-3 to TRBJ2-1; 7 bases map to TRBD1. CDR3 length equals 14 residues. In germline, CDR1 is LGHNA, CDR2 YSLEER. With 3 bases clipped from V and 5 bases from J, the junction kept 4 bases outside the gene matches. CDR3 bases: TGCGCCAGCAGCCAGGGGGACAGCCACAATGAGCAGTTCTTC. Translated: CASSQGDSHNEQFF.

This clone occurred a few times. The CDR3 DNA reads as TGTGCCAGCAGCTTAGTTTTTGGGATGAACACTGAAGCTTTCTTT. Its translation: CASSLVFGMNTEAFF. The V and J genes are TRBV7-2 and TRBJ1-1; D gene unclear. The CDR3 length is 15 residues. CDR1 SGHTA and CDR2 FQGNSA come from the germline V gene. Trimming stripped 1 base from V and 0 bases from J, with 9 bases between.

The chain has TRBV7-2 and TRBJ2-3, with D perhaps being TRBD1 or TRBD2 (5 bases each). V lost 3 bases and J 4 bases, leaving 11 bases between the germline ends. The germline V gene has CDR1 SGHTA and CDR2 FQGNSA. This CDR3 has 14 residues. CDR3 sequence reads: CASSFVTGPDTQYF. The CDR3 bases are TGTGCCAGCAGCTTCGTCACGGGGCCAGATACGCAGTATTTT. The entire variable domain, with the rest obtained from reference TRBV7-2 and TRBJ2-3, is as follows: GAGVSQSPSNKVTEKGKDVELRCDPISGHTALYWYRQSLGQGLEFLIYFQGNSAPDKSGLPSDRFSAERTGGSVSTLTIQRTQQEDSAVYLCASSFVTGPDTQYFGPGTRLTVL.

In its sample, this clone was seen once. This chain uses TRBV7-6 with TRBJ2-1; D tentatively reads TRBD1 or TRBD2 (5 bases each). This CDR3 comprises 13 residues. Germline loops: CDR1 SGHVS, CDR2 FNYEAQ. Trimming cost V 4 bases and J 9 bases, with 13 bases left between them. The CDR3 region has the DNA TGTGCCAGCAGCTGGGGGACCGGATTTGAGCAGTTCTTC. Translation: CASSWGTGFEQFF.

To note about this clone: The same CDR3 can be traced to other DNA sequences in this sample. V gene TRBV29-1 combines with J gene TRBJ2-3, with no clear D. The CDR3 is 13 amino acids. The V gene's germline CDR1 is SQVTM and CDR2 ANQGSEA. V lost 3 bases to trimming and J lost 2 bases, with 9 bases between them. The CDR3 region has the DNA TGCAGCGTTGAGGGCAGAACCACAGATACGCAGTATTTT. Translating gives CSVEGRTTDTQYF.

Concerning this clone itself: This same CDR3 is encoded by further DNA sequences in the sample. This chain joins TRBV5-1 and TRBJ1-1, with a possible D match to TRBD1 (5 bases). The CDR3 is 15 residues long. V was trimmed by 4 bases and J by 1 base, leaving 14 bases between them. From germline, CDR1 is SGHRS and CDR2 YFSETQ. CDR3 sequence: CASSLEVGTNTEAFF. The CDR3 nucleotides are TGCGCCAGCAGCCTGGAAGTGGGGACGAACACTGAAGCTTTCTTT.

V gene TRBV5-6 combines with J gene TRBJ1-5; D gene uncertain. Germline-derived CDR1 and CDR2 are SGHDT and YYEEEE. The CDR3 length is 14 residues. V lost 0 bases, J lost 7 bases, and 11 bases lay in between. The CDR3 loop reads CASSLDRRMQPQHF. In DNA form, the CDR3 reads TGTGCCAGCAGCTTGGATCGACGGATGCAGCCCCAGCATTTT.

The chain employs TRBV5-1 and TRBJ1-1, with TRBD1 matching 9 bases. This CDR3 is built from 15 residues. The V gene end was trimmed by 3 bases and the J gene end by 1 base; junction bases not matched to a gene: 4. Germline CDR1 is SGHRS and CDR2 is YFSETQ. CDR3 protein: CASSSQGAGNTEAFF. As DNA, the CDR3 is TGCGCCAGCAGCTCACAGGGGGCCGGGAACACTGAAGCTTTCTTT.

V is TRBV5-6 and J is TRBJ2-5; D not certain. With 4 bases removed from V and 5 bases from J, the gap between germline ends came to 12 bases. CDR3 length equals 13 residues. The germline gives CDR1 SGHDT, CDR2 YYEEEE. CDR3 sequence (DNA): TGTGCCAGCAGCGCTCGGATGAGGGAGACCCAGTACTTC. Residues: CASSARMRETQYF.

The chain is built from TRBV6-5 and TRBJ1-6; TRBD1 matches 7 bases. V trimming: 5 bases; J trimming: 10 bases; junction bases outside the gene matches: 5. Germline assignment: CDR1 MNHEY and CDR2 SVGAGI. This CDR3 is built from 13 residues. The CDR3 DNA follows: TGTGCCAGCAGTGACAGGGTGGACTCACCCCTCCACTTT. Protein: CASSDRVDSPLHF.

This chain links TRBV15 with TRBJ2-2, with 7 bases that match TRBD1. The CDR3 loop spans 17 amino acids. Germline CDR1 reads LNHNV; CDR2 reads YYDKDF (reference sequence). Germline trimming cut 0 bases from V and 3 bases from J; bases unmatched to any gene: 7. This chain's CDR3 is CATSRDNRDSYTGELFF. DNA of the CDR3: TGTGCCACCAGCAGAGACAACCGGGACAGCTACACCGGGGAGCTGTTTTTT. Full variable domain (rest looked up from reference TRBV15 and TRBJ2-2): DAMVIQNPRYQVTQFGKPVTLSCSQTLNHNVMYWYQQKSSQAPKLLFHYYDKDFNNEADTPDNFQSRRPNTSFCFLDIRSPGLGDTAMYLCATSRDNRDSYTGELFFGEGSRLTVL.

This clone was seen more than once but under ten times. This chain joins TRBV7-2 and TRBJ2-1; 10 bases fit TRBD2. J was trimmed by 2 bases and V by 1 base; bases with no gene match: 2. The CDR3 contains 16 residues. CDR1 is SGHTA, CDR2 FQGNSA, per germline. CDR3 in DNA: TGTGCCAGCAGCTTAGTAGCGGGGGGAACCTACAATGAGCAGTTCTTC. It is translated as CASSLVAGGTYNEQFF.

The chain joins TRBV10-2 to TRBJ1-2; no clear D. The CDR3 has 14 residues. The germline V gene encodes CDR1 WSHSY and CDR2 SAAADI. Trimming took 3 bases from V and 2 from J, leaving 10 bases between them. CDR3 sequence: CASSDPGRNYGYTF. In nucleotides, the CDR3 is TGCGCCAGCAGTGATCCGGGGAGGAACTATGGCTACACCTTC.

The chain recombines TRBV5-1 with TRBJ2-1; D is unclear. CDR1 is SGHRS and CDR2 is YFSETQ in the germline V gene. Trimming stripped 0 bases from V and 5 bases from J, with 6 bases between. This CDR3 has 13 residues. Here the CDR3 DNA reads TGCGCCAGCAGCTTGGTCAACGACAATGAGCAGTTCTTC. Translating it yields CASSLVNDNEQFF.

The V and J genes are TRBV4-3 and TRBJ1-2; no clear D. The germline CDR1 and CDR2 sequences are LGHNA and YSLEER. The CDR3 spans 14 residues. V was shortened by 0 bases and J by 4 bases, with 9 bases between the two germline ends. The CDR3 reads CASSQEGSPYGYTF. The CDR3 DNA sequence: TGCGCCAGCAGCCAAGAGGGCAGCCCCTATGGCTACACCTTC.

The J gene is TRBJ2-1, the V gene TRBV5-1; 11 bases line up with TRBD2. Germline-derived CDR1 and CDR2 are SGHRS and YFSETQ. The V gene end was trimmed by 0 bases and the J gene end by 8 bases; junction bases not matched to a gene: 4. CDR3 length: 15 amino acids. The CDR3 DNA follows: TGCGCCAGCAGCTTGGAGCTAGCGGGGGGTCATGAGCAGTTCTTC. This translates into CASSLELAGGHEQFF.

This chain connects TRBV29-1 to TRBJ2-3; 9 nucleotides line up with TRBD2. J gave up 6 bases and V 6 bases, and 10 bases lay outside the gene matches. The CDR3 loop spans 14 amino acids. CDR1 is SQVTM and CDR2 is ANQGSEA in the germline V gene. As DNA, the CDR3 is TGCAGCGTCTTGGTAGCGGGGGTTGCGGATACGCAGTATTTT. It yields the protein CSVLVAGVADTQYF.

This clone was picked up a small number of times. The V and J genes are TRBV7-9 and TRBJ2-4, with D perhaps matching TRBD1 (6 bases). Germline loops: CDR1 SEHNR, CDR2 FQNEAQ (reference sequence). CDR3 length: 12 residues. V lost 5 bases and J lost 6, with 8 bases in between. CDR3 loop: CASSQQGNIQYF. CDR3 coding DNA: TGTGCCAGCAGCCAACAGGGAAACATTCAGTACTTC.

This chain connects TRBV14 to TRBJ1-2, with D unresolved. The CDR3 is 13 residues long. V was trimmed by 2 bases and J by 3 bases, leaving 7 bases between them. Germline values: CDR1 SGHDN, CDR2 FVKESK. DNA for the CDR3: TGTGCCAGCAGCCAACTCAGTTACTATGGCTACACCTTC. Its protein is CASSQLSYYGYTF.

V gene TRBV11-2 combines with J gene TRBJ1-6, with 7 bases matching TRBD1. The J segment lost 9 bases and the V segment lost 5 bases, leaving 13 bases of the junction unmatched. The CDR3 totals 16 residues. Per the germline V gene, CDR1 is SGHAT and CDR2 is FQNNGV. The CDR3: CASSQGETGWGSPLHF. The CDR3 DNA reads as TGTGCCAGCAGCCAGGGGGAGACAGGCTGGGGTTCACCCCTCCACTTT.

The chain combines TRBV5-1 with TRBJ1-1, with D unresolved. CDR1 SGHRS and CDR2 YFSETQ come from the germline V gene. The V end was cut by 1 base, the J end by 7 bases, with 8 bases between. CDR3 size: 12 residues. CDR3 loop: CASSLTYGEAFF. CDR3 nucleotide sequence: TGCGCCAGCAGCTTGACATATGGTGAAGCTTTCTTT.